This TCR beta chain was captured in a study of shared clonotypes between healthy human individuals. TCRdb's copy holds only in-frame clones and misses some; the assay was immunoSEQ multiplex PCR. The sample yields over a million clones, approximately 98% seen once. The V and J ends lost 2 bases and 0 bases respectively, with 12 bases between them. The CDR3 totals 16 residues. Germline V gene lookup returns CDR1 SGHRS and CDR2 YFSETQ. V gene TRBV5-1 combines with J gene TRBJ2-1, with a weak D call TRBD2 (5 bases). Sequenced material: naive CD4+ T cells sorted from blood. Stated subset: CD45RA+ positively selected. This sequence originates from a man aged 25-40 years in good health. As DNA, the CDR3 is TGCGCCAGCAGCTTAGCGGCCGTTAGCTCCTACAATGAGCAGTTCTTC. Its translation: CASSLAAVSSYNEQFF.